Listed below are T cell receptor beta chains from one sample, sequenced in a study of CD8+ T cells in alopecia areata. The data were produced by immunoSEQ multiplex PCR, yet TCRdb's version contains in-frame clones alone and is incomplete. Among about 150,000 clones listed, under 60% were seen once. This specimen was CD8+ T cells sorted from blood, taken at week 0. The receptors derive from a human donor with alopecia areata. The CDR3 runs from the conserved cysteine through the conserved F or W. The D gene is left open where the match is weak. Clone size, where shown, is once, few, many, or a class for clones that have expanded.

cdr3_nt: TGTGCCAGCAGCAAAGGAAGGGGAGAGGGCCCCAACGAGCAGTACTTC; cdr3_aa: CASSKGRGEGPNEQYF; j_call: TRBJ2-7; cdr3_length: 16; clone_size: few; d_call: .; v_call: TRBV13
cdr3_nt: TGTGCCAGCAGCTTTGGACAGGGGGCCTCCTACAATGAGCAGTTCTTC; cdr3_aa: CASSFGQGASYNEQFF; j_call: TRBJ2-1; cdr3_length: 16; clone_size: .; d_call: TRBD1; v_call: TRBV5-6
cdr3_nt: TGTGCCAGCAGCGAACAGAGCTCCTATAATTCACCCCTCCACTTT; cdr3_aa: CASSEQSSYNSPLHF; j_call: TRBJ1-6; cdr3_length: 15; clone_size: .; d_call: .; v_call: TRBV9
cdr3_nt: TGTGCCAGCAGCCATCATCCTGACAGTCCTTATGGCTACACCTTC; cdr3_aa: CASSHHPDSPYGYTF; j_call: TRBJ1-2; cdr3_length: 15; clone_size: .; d_call: .; v_call: TRBV14
cdr3_nt: TGTGCCTGGAGTGGTTCCGGTTCCGGGGAGCTGTTTTTT; cdr3_aa: CAWSGSGSGELFF; j_call: TRBJ2-2; cdr3_length: 13; clone_size: few; d_call: .; v_call: TRBV30
cdr3_nt: TGCAGCGCGTCACCAGGCGCTACGCAGTATTTT; cdr3_aa: CSASPGATQYF; j_call: TRBJ2-3; cdr3_length: 11; clone_size: .; d_call: .; v_call: TRBV20-1
cdr3_nt: TGTGCCAGCAGTACCTGGACAGGGGAAAACACTGAAGCTTTCTTT; cdr3_aa: CASSTWTGENTEAFF; j_call: TRBJ1-1; cdr3_length: 15; clone_size: .; d_call: TRBD1; v_call: TRBV6-5
cdr3_nt: TGTGCCAGCAGCTCCTCGGCTGGGACAGAGAGTTACAACACTGAAGCTTTCTTT; cdr3_aa: CASSSSAGTESYNTEAFF; j_call: TRBJ1-1; cdr3_length: 18; clone_size: .; d_call: TRBD1; v_call: TRBV7-9
cdr3_nt: TGTGCCAGCGGCACCAGCGGGGACACAGATACGCAGTATTTT; cdr3_aa: CASGTSGDTDTQYF; j_call: TRBJ2-3; cdr3_length: 14; clone_size: .; d_call: TRBD2; v_call: TRBV7-9
cdr3_nt: TGCGCCAGCAGCTTGGTCACCGGGGGGCCCGACAATGAGCAGTTCTTC; cdr3_aa: CASSLVTGGPDNEQFF; j_call: TRBJ2-1; cdr3_length: 16; clone_size: .; d_call: .; v_call: TRBV5-1
cdr3_nt: TGCGCCAGCAGCCAATTCCAGGCCTGCGAGCAGTACTTC; cdr3_aa: CASSQFQACEQYF; j_call: TRBJ2-7; cdr3_length: 13; clone_size: .; d_call: .; v_call: TRBV4-3
cdr3_nt: TGCGCCAGCAGCCAAGACCTGGGACTAGCGGGAGGGAGCTCCTACGAGCAGTACTTC; cdr3_aa: CASSQDLGLAGGSSYEQYF; j_call: TRBJ2-7; cdr3_length: 19; clone_size: .; d_call: TRBD2; v_call: TRBV4-3
cdr3_nt: TGTGCCCACCGACAGGGCAACGAGCAGTACTTC; cdr3_aa: CAHRQGNEQYF; j_call: TRBJ2-7; cdr3_length: 11; clone_size: .; d_call: TRBD1; v_call: TRBV6-6
cdr3_nt: TGTGCCAGCAGCTTGGGGGGTGAGCAGTTCTTC; cdr3_aa: CASSLGGEQFF; j_call: TRBJ2-1; cdr3_length: 11; clone_size: few; d_call: .; v_call: TRBV5-5
cdr3_nt: TGTGCCAGCAGCCAACGGACTAGCATTCACGCCAATGAGCAGTTCTTC; cdr3_aa: CASSQRTSIHANEQFF; j_call: TRBJ2-1; cdr3_length: 16; clone_size: .; d_call: TRBD2; v_call: TRBV13
cdr3_nt: TGTGCCAGCAGTGAAGGGCCTTCGGGGTATGGCTACACCTTC; cdr3_aa: CASSEGPSGYGYTF; j_call: TRBJ1-2; cdr3_length: 14; clone_size: few; d_call: .; v_call: TRBV2
cdr3_nt: TGTGCCAGCAGCCAATCGACAGGGCGGGGGTTGGATGCTTTCTTT; cdr3_aa: CASSQSTGRGLDAFF; j_call: TRBJ1-1; cdr3_length: 15; clone_size: .; d_call: TRBD1; v_call: TRBV7-8
cdr3_nt: TGTGCCAGCAGTACCTCCCGGGACAGCTCCTACGAGCAGTACTTC; cdr3_aa: CASSTSRDSSYEQYF; j_call: TRBJ2-7; cdr3_length: 15; clone_size: .; d_call: TRBD1; v_call: TRBV27
cdr3_nt: TGCAGCGTCCAGAAGGGTGGGGAGCTGTTTTTT; cdr3_aa: CSVQKGGELFF; j_call: TRBJ2-2; cdr3_length: 11; clone_size: few; d_call: .; v_call: TRBV29-1